The clone carrying this T cell receptor (beta chain) occurred many times. The antigen is undetermined. Time point given: persistent/refractory GD, antithyroid drugs over 5 years with positive TRAb. RNA from PBMCs was the source of the TCR library. Graves' disease was diagnosed by American Thyroid Association guidelines. In Xi'an, China, an endocrinology department was the source of patients. The entry originates in a study of regulatory T cells in long-lasting Graves disease. Study observations and caveats: The study found persistent patients shared more public clonotypes (over 2,500) than new patients (over 850).

iRepertoire HTBI primers and Arm-PCR of CDR3 regions built TCR beta libraries. TCRdb re-called the multiplex PCR reads through MiXCR, storing one row per CDR3 protein. This sample has some 420,000 distinct CDR3 sequences, with roughly 23% found just once. The CDR3 extends over 14 amino acids. CDR1 and CDR2 from the germline V gene are MDHEN and SYDVKM. V was pared by 6 bases and J by 5 bases, with 13 bases between. This material consisted of peripheral blood mononuclear cells (PBMCs), taken when the disease was refractory, from a patient treated with antithyroid drugs. This sequence originates from a female donor with Graves disease. This sequence joins TRBV28 and TRBJ2-2, with TRBD1 as a possible D gene (5 bases). CDR3 sequence (DNA): TGTGCCAGCAGCCCGCTTTACAGGACCGGGGAGCTGTTTTTT. It encodes CASSPLYRTGELFF.